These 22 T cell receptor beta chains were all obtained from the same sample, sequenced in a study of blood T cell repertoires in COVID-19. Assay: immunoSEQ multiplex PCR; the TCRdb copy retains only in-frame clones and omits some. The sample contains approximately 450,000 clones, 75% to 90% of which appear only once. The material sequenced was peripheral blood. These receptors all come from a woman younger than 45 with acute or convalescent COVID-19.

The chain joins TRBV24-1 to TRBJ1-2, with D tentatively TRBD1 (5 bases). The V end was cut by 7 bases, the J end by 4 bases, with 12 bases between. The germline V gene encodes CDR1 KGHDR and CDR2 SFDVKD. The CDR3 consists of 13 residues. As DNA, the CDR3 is TGTGCCACCAGACGGGGGGAAGGCTATGGCTACACCTTC. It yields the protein CATRRGEGYGYTF.

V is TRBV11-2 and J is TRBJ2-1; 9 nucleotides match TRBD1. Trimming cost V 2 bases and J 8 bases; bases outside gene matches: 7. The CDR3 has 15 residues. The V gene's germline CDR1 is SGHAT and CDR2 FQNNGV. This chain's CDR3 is CASSLSGTGIDEQFF. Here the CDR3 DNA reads TGTGCCAGCAGCTTATCCGGGACAGGGATCGATGAGCAGTTCTTC.

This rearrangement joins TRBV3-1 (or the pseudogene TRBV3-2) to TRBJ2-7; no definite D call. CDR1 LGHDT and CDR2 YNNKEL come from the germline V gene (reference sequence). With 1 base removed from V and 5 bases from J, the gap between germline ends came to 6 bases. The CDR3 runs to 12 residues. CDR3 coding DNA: TGTGCCAGCAGCCAAGGAGTGCACGAGCAGTACTTC. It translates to CASSQGVHEQYF.

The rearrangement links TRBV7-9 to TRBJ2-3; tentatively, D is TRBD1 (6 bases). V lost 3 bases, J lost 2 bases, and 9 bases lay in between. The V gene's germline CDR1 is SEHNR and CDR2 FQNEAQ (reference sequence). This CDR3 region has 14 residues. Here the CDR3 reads CASSFGQNTDTQYF. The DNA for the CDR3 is TGTGCCAGCAGCTTCGGACAGAACACAGATACGCAGTATTTT.

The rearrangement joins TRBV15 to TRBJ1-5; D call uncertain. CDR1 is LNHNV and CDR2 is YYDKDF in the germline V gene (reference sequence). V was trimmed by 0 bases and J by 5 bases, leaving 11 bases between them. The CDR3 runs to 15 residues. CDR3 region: CATSRDIGIYQPQHF. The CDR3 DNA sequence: TGTGCCACCAGCAGAGATATCGGGATTTATCAGCCCCAGCATTTT.

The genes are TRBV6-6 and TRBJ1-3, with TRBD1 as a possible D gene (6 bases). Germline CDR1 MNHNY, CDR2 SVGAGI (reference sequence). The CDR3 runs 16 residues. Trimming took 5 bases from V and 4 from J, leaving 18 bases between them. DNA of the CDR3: TGTGCCAGCAGTAAAGAGGGGGTCCTCAACGGAAACACCATATATTTT. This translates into CASSKEGVLNGNTIYF.

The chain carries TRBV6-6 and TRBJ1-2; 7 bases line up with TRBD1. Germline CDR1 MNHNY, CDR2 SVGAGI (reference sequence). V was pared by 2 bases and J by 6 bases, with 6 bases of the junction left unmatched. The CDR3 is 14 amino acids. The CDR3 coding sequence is TGTGCCAGCAGTTACCCCGGACAGGAAGATGGCTACACCTTC. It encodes CASSYPGQEDGYTF.

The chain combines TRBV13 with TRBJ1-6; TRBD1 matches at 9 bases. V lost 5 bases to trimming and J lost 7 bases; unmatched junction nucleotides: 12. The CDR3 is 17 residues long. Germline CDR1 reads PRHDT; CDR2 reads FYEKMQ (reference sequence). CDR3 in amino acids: CASSHRGGQGKNSPLHF. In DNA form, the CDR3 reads TGTGCCAGCAGCCATCGTGGAGGACAGGGGAAAAATTCACCCCTCCACTTT.

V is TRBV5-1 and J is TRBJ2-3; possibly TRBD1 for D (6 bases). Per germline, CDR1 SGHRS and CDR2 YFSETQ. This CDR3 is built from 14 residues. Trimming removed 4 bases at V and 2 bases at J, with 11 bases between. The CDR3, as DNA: TGCGCCAGCAGCCCCCAGGGGACCACAGATACGCAGTATTTT. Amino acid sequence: CASSPQGTTDTQYF.

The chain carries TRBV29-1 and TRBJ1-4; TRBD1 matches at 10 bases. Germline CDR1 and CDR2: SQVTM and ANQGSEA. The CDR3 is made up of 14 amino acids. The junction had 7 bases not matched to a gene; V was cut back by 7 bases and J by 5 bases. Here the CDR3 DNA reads TGCAGCGCTACACTGGACAGGGGGAATGAAAAACTGTTTTTT. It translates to CSATLDRGNEKLFF.

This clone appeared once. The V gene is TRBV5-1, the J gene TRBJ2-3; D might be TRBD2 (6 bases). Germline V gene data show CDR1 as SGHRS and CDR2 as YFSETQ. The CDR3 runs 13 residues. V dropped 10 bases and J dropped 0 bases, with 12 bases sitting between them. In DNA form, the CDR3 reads TGCGCCGGGGGGACCTCTAGCACAGATACGCAGTATTTT. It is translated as CAGGTSSTDTQYF. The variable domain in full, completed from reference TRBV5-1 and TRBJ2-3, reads KAGVTQTPRYLIKTRGQQVTLSCSPISGHRSVSWYQQTPGQGLQFLFEYFSETQRNKGNFPGRFSGRQFSNSRSEMNVSTLELGDSALYLCAGGTSSTDTQYFGPGTRLTVL.

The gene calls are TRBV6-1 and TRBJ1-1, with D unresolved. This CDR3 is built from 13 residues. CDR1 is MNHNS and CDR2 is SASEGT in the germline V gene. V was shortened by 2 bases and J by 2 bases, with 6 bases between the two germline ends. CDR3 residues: CASSENRNTEAFF. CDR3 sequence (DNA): TGTGCCAGCAGTGAAAACAGAAACACTGAAGCTTTCTTT.

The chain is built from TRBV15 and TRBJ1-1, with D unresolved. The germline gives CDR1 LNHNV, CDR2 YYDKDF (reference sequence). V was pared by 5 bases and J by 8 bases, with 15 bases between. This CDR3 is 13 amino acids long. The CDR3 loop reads CATSSSPYGEAFF. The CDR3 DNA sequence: TGTGCCACCAGCTCAAGCCCGTACGGGGAAGCTTTCTTT.

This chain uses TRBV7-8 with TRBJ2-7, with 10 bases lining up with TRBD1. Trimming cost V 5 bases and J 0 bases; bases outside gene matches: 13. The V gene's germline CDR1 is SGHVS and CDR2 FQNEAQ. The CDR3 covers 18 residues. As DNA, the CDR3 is TGTGCCAGCAGCGTGACCGGGACAGGGGCTTCTGCCTCCTACGAGCAGTACTTC. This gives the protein CASSVTGTGASASYEQYF.

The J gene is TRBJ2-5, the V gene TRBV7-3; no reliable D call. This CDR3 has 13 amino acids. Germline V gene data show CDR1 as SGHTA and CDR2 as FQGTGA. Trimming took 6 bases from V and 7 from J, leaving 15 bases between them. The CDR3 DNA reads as TGTGCCAGCAGTCCCACCCGAGGCGGGACCCAGTACTTC. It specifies CASSPTRGGTQYF. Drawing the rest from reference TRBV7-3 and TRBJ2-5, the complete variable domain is GAGVSQTPSNKVTEKGKYVELRCDPISGHTALYWYRQSLGQGPEFLIYFQGTGAADDSGLPNDRFFAVRPEGSVSTLKIQRTERGDSAVYLCASSPTRGGTQYFGPGTRLLVL.

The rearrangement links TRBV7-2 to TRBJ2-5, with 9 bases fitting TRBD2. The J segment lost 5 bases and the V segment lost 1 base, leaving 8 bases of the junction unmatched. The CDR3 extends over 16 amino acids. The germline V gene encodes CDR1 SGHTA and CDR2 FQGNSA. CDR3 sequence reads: CASSLVPSGASETQYF. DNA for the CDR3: TGTGCCAGCAGCTTAGTCCCTAGCGGGGCCTCCGAGACCCAGTACTTC.

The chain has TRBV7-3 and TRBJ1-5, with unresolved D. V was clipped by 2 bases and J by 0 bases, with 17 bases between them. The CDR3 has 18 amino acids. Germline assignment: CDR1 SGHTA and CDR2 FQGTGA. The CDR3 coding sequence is TGTGCCAGCAGCTTATTTTATAAGGAGATCTATAGCAATCAGCCCCAGCATTTT. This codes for CASSLFYKEIYSNQPQHF.

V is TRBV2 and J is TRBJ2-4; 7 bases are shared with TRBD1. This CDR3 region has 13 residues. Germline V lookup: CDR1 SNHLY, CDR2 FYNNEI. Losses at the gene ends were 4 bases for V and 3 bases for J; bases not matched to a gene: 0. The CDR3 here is CASSGDSKNIQYF. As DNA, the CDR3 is TGTGCCAGCAGTGGGGACAGCAAAAACATTCAGTACTTC.

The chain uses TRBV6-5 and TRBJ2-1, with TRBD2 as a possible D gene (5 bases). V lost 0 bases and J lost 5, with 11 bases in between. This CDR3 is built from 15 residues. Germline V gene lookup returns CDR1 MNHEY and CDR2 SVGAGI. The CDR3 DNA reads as TGTGCCAGCAGTTACTCTGACTTGACTAACAATGAGCAGTTCTTC. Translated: CASSYSDLTNNEQFF.

As DNA, the CDR3 is TGCGCCAGCAGCCATCCATCGGGGCGGGGGGGCTCCTACGAGCAGTACTTC. Its protein product is CASSHPSGRGGSYEQYF. The chain carries TRBV4-1 and TRBJ2-7, with 9 bases matching TRBD2. The trim removed 3 bases at V and 0 bases at J, leaving 9 bases unmatched. CDR1 is MGHRA and CDR2 is YSYEKL in the germline V gene. This CDR3 has 17 residues.

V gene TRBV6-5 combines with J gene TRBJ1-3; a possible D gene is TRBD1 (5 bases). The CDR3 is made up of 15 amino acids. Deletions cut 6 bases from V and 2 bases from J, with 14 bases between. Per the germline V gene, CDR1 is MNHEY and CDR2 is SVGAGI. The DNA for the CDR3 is TGTGCCAGCAGAGCTCAGGGAAACGCTGGAAACACCATATATTTT. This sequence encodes CASRAQGNAGNTIYF.

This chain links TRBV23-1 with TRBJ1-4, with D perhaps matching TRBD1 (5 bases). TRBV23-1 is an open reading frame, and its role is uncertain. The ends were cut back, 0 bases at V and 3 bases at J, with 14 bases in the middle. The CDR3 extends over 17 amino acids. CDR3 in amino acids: CASSQSVAQGSNEKLFF. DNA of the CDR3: TGCGCCAGCAGTCAATCAGTGGCGCAGGGCTCTAATGAAAAACTGTTTTTT.